This T cell receptor beta chain was captured by sequencing in a study of cytomegalovirus exposure and HLA in healthy donors. Trimming removed 6 bases at V and 8 bases at J, with 13 bases between. The CDR3 loop spans 13 amino acids. CDR1 is SGHTA and CDR2 is FQGNSA in the germline V gene. In the PCR, 60 Vbeta and 13 Jbeta primers were used. Produced via immunoSEQ multiplex PCR; TCRdb's table is partial and in-frame only. The sample holds under 150,000 clones, around 80% seen once. This chain uses TRBV7-2 with TRBJ1-4; unclear D gene. Sequenced input: PBMCs. This TCR was sampled from a woman in her thirties or forties in good health and CMV-seronegative. This CDR3 reads CASRPGTGEKLFF. For the CDR3, the DNA is TGTGCCAGCAGACCGGGTACGGGGGAAAAACTGTTTTTT.